Listed below are T cell receptor beta chains from one sample, sequenced in a study of PD-L1 blockade in urothelial cancer. Data came from immunoSEQ multiplex PCR; TCRdb stores just in-frame clones and leaves some out. The sample records almost 50,000 clones, under 90% being singletons. Source: PBMCs, taken around atezolizumab (anti-PD-L1) treatment. Receptor source: a man in his sixties or seventies with urothelial cancer. Each CDR3 is given with its conserved first and last residue. The D gene is left open where the match is weak. Part of the rows lack a size; the others show once, few, many or a class for expanded clones.

size,J,V,D,length,CDR3,DNA
-,TRBJ1-3,TRBV2,TRBD1,15,CASSRQGLSGNTIYF,TGTGCCAGCAGCCGACAGGGCCTCTCTGGAAACACCATATATTTT
-,TRBJ2-2,TRBV9,TRBD2,17,CASSVGTRGANTGELFF,TGTGCCAGCAGCGTAGGTACCCGGGGGGCGAACACCGGGGAGCTGTTTTTT
-,TRBJ2-5,TRBV4-2,TRBD2,15,CASSQDYVGGETQYF,TGTGCCAGCAGCCAAGATTACGTGGGGGGGGAGACCCAGTACTTC
-,TRBJ2-3,TRBV18,TRBD2,15,CASSPRTSETDTQYF,TGTGCCAGCTCACCCAGGACTAGCGAGACAGATACGCAGTATTTT
-,TRBJ2-5,TRBV19,-,13,CASSGRRGETQYF,TGTGCCAGCTCCGGGAGAAGGGGAGAGACCCAGTACTTC
-,TRBJ2-5,TRBV5-5,TRBD1,14,CASSPGQGFETQYF,TGTGCCAGCAGCCCGGGACAGGGCTTCGAGACCCAGTACTTC
-,TRBJ2-1,TRBV19,TRBD2,15,CASSRLAGSLVEQFF,TGTGCCAGTAGTCGCCTAGCGGGTTCCCTGGTTGAGCAGTTCTTC
-,TRBJ2-7,TRBV7-2,-,15,CASSSPGLGVYEQYF,TGTGCCAGCAGCTCCCCGGGACTGGGAGTCTACGAGCAGTACTTC
-,TRBJ2-7,TRBV7-2,TRBD2,15,CASSLRRTSGNEQYF,TGTGCCAGCAGCTTAAGGCGGACTAGCGGAAACGAGCAGTACTTC
-,TRBJ1-5,TRBV29-1,TRBD1,13,CSVGDSGNQPQHF,TGCAGCGTGGGGGACAGCGGCAATCAGCCCCAGCATTTT
-,TRBJ2-1,TRBV7-2,-,13,CASSRQVSDEQFF,TGTGCCAGCAGCCGACAGGTTTCGGATGAGCAGTTCTTC
-,TRBJ2-5,TRBV2,-,12,CASSEGGETQYF,TGTGCCAGCAGTGAAGGCGGGGAGACCCAGTACTTC
-,TRBJ2-6,TRBV5-4,TRBD1,18,CASSPTGTGPSGANVLTF,TGTGCCAGCAGCCCAACCGGGACAGGTCCCTCTGGGGCCAACGTCCTGACTTTC
-,TRBJ1-1,TRBV6-5,-,14,CASSYSGGGGAAFF,TGTGCCAGCAGTTACAGCGGGGGGGGAGGGGCAGCTTTCTTT
-,TRBJ1-5,TRBV5-6,-,12,CASSSPLGPQHF,TGTGCCAGCAGCTCACCCCTCGGGCCCCAGCATTTT
-,TRBJ2-1,TRBV4-3,-,15,CASSQVGEGDNEQFF,TGCGCCAGCAGCCAAGTGGGCGAGGGGGACAATGAGCAGTTCTTC
-,TRBJ2-7,TRBV6-4,TRBD2,14,CASSVEAGVHEQYF,TGTGCCAGCAGTGTAGAAGCGGGAGTGCACGAGCAGTACTTC
-,TRBJ2-1,TRBV5-1,TRBD1,15,CASSPRTGGYNEQFF,TGCGCCAGCAGCCCCCGGACAGGGGGTTACAATGAGCAGTTCTTC
-,TRBJ2-7,TRBV28,TRBD2,16,CASRNSGSTSSYEQYF,TGTGCCAGCAGAAATAGCGGGAGTACATCCTCCTACGAGCAGTACTTC
-,TRBJ2-2,TRBV5-1,TRBD2,15,CASSPGLASTGELFF,TGCGCCAGCAGCCCAGGACTAGCGAGCACCGGGGAGCTGTTTTTT
-,TRBJ2-1,TRBV4-2,-,17,CASSLSGGARSPNEQFF,TGTGCCAGCAGCCTCTCTGGCGGCGCGCGGTCCCCCAATGAGCAGTTCTTC
-,TRBJ1-3,TRBV7-9,TRBD1,14,CASSFDRARNTIYF,TGTGCCAGCAGCTTCGACAGGGCGAGAAACACCATATATTTT
-,TRBJ1-1,TRBV27,-,13,CASSLRWNTEAFF,TGTGCCAGCAGTTTACGGTGGAACACTGAAGCTTTCTTT
-,TRBJ2-7,TRBV5-6,-,14,CASSLRTGLREQYF,TGTGCCAGCAGCCTCCGTACAGGGCTAAGGGAGCAGTACTTC
once,TRBJ2-2,TRBV2,TRBD2,14,CASSEGRGSGELFF,TGTGCCAGCAGTGAAGGGCGGGGGTCCGGGGAGCTGTTTTTT
-,TRBJ2-7,TRBV5-1,TRBD2,14,CASSRAEGAGEQYF,TGCGCCAGCAGCCGCGCGGAGGGAGCGGGAGAGCAGTACTTC
few,TRBJ1-1,TRBV7-2,TRBD1,14,CASSATPQGARAFF,TGTGCCAGCAGCGCAACACCCCAGGGGGCGCGGGCTTTCTTT
-,TRBJ2-1,TRBV4-3,TRBD2,15,CASSHSGTSDNEQFF,TGCGCCAGCAGCCATTCCGGGACTAGTGACAATGAGCAGTTCTTC
-,TRBJ1-2,TRBV7-2,-,15,CASSLDGGFGYGYTF,TGTGCCAGCAGCTTAGACGGGGGGTTCGGCTATGGCTACACCTTC
-,TRBJ2-1,TRBV27,TRBD2,16,CASSFLSGSTYNEQFF,TGTGCCAGCAGTTTTCTTAGCGGGAGTACCTACAATGAGCAGTTCTTC
-,TRBJ2-5,TRBV18,-,13,CASSPAEGETQYF,TGTGCCAGCTCACCAGCGGAGGGAGAGACCCAGTACTTC
few,TRBJ1-1,TRBV5-1,TRBD1,16,CASRTQQGGVNTEAFF,TGCGCCAGCAGGACCCAGCAGGGGGGAGTGAACACTGAAGCTTTCTTT
few,TRBJ1-1,TRBV19,-,16,CASRTSDTHLNTEAFF,TGTGCCAGTAGGACCTCGGACACACACTTAAACACTGAAGCTTTCTTT
-,TRBJ2-1,TRBV4-2,TRBD2,18,CASSQDLTSGRVSNEQFF,TGTGCCAGCAGCCAAGATCTGACTAGCGGGAGGGTCTCCAATGAGCAGTTCTTC
-,TRBJ2-7,TRBV6-5,TRBD1,15,CASSHGQGSSYEQYF,TGTGCCAGCAGCCACGGACAGGGGAGCTCCTACGAGCAGTACTTC
few,TRBJ2-7,TRBV21-1,-,19,CASSSPPTGTSLPSYEQYF,TGTGCCAGCAGCAGCCCGCCTACCGGGACTAGCTTACCCTCCTACGAGCAGTACTTC
-,TRBJ2-1,TRBV9,TRBD2,15,CASSPGGRVVNEQFF,TGTGCCAGCAGCCCCGGCGGGAGGGTTGTCAATGAGCAGTTCTTC
-,TRBJ2-1,TRBV7-2,TRBD1,16,CASSSRDRGSLNEQFF,TGTGCCAGCAGCTCGCGGGACAGGGGGTCCCTCAATGAGCAGTTCTTC
-,TRBJ1-1,TRBV2,-,14,CASSEAGRGTEAFF,TGTGCCAGCAGTGAAGCCGGGAGGGGCACTGAAGCTTTCTTT
once,TRBJ2-7,TRBV5-4,TRBD1,14,CASSPGQGLYEQYF,TGTGCCAGCAGCCCGGGACAGGGTCTCTACGAGCAGTACTTC
-,TRBJ1-1,TRBV7-3,-,13,CASSLGHGTEAFF,TGTGCCAGCAGCTTGGGGCACGGCACTGAAGCTTTCTTT